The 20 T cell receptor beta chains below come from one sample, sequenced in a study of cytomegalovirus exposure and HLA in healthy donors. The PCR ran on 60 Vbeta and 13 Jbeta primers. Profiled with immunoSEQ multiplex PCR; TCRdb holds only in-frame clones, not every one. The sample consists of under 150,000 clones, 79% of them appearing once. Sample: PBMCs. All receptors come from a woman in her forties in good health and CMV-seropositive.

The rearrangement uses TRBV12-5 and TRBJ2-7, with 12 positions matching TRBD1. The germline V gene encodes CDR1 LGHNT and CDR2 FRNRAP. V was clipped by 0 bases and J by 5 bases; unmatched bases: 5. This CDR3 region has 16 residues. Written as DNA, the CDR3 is TGTGCTAGTGGTTTGGTCTTGGGACAGGGGGCGGACGAGCAGTACTTC. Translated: CASGLVLGQGADEQYF.

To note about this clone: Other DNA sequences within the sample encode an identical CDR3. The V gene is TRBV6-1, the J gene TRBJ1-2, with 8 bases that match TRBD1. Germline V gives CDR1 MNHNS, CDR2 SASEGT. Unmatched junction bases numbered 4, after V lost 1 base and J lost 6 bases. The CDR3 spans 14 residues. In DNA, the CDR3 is TGTGCCAGCAGTGAAGGTTTACAGGGGGATGGCTACACCTTC. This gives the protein CASSEGLQGDGYTF.

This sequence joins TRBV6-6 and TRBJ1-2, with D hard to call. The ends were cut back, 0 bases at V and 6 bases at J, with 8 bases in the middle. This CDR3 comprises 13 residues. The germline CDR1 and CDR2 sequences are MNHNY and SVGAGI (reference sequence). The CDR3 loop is CASSYSIADGYTF. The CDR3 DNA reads TGTGCCAGCAGTTACTCGATCGCAGATGGCTACACCTTC.

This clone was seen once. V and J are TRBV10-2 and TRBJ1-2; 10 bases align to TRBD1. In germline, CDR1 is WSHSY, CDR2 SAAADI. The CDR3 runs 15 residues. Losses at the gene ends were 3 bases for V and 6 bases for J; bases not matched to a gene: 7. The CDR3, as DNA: TGCGCCAGCAGTGATATGACAGGGGGCGCAAATGGCTACACCTTC. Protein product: CASSDMTGGANGYTF.

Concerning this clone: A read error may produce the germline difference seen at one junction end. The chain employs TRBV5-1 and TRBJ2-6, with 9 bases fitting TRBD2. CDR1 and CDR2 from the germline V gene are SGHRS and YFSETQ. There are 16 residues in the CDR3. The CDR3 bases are TGCGCCAGCAGCTTTCATGGGGCGGGGGGGGCCAACGTCCTGCCTTTC. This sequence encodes CASSFHGAGGANVLPF.

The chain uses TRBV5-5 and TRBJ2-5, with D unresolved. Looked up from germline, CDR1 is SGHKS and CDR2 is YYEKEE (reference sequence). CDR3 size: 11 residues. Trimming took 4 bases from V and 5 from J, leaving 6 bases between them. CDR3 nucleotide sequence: TGTGCCAGCAGCAGGCGGGAGACCCAGTACTTC. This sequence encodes CASSRRETQYF.

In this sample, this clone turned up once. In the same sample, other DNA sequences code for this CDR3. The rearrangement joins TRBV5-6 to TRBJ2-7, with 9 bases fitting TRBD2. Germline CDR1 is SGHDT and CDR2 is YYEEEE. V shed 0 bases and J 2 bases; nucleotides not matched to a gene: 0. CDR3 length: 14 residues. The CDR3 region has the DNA TGTGCCAGCAGCTTGGCTAGCGGGACCTACGAGCAGTACTTC. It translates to CASSLASGTYEQYF. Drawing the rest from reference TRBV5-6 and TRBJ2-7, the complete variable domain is DAGVTQSPTHLIKTRGQQVTLRCSPKSGHDTVSWYQQALGQGPQFIFQYYEEEERQRGNFPDRFSGHQFPNYSSELNVNALLLGDSALYLCASSLASGTYEQYFGPGTRLTVT.

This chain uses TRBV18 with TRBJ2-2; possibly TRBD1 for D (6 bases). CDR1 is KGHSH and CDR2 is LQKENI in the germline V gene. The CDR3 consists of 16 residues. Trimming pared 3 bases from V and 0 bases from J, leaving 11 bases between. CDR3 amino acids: CASSPGTQSNTGELFF. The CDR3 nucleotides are TGTGCCAGCTCACCGGGGACACAATCGAACACCGGGGAGCTGTTTTTT.

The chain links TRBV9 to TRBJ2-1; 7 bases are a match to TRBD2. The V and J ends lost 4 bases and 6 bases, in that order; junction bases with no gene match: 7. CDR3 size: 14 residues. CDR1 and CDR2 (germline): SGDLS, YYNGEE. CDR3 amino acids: CASSFGTTGNEQFF. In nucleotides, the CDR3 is TGTGCCAGCAGCTTCGGGACTACGGGCAATGAGCAGTTCTTC. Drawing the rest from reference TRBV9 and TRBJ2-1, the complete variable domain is DSGVTQTPKHLITATGQRVTLRCSPRSGDLSVYWYQQSLDQGLQFLIQYYNGEERAKGNILERFSAQQFPDLHSELNLSSLELGDSALYFCASSFGTTGNEQFFGPGTRLTVL.

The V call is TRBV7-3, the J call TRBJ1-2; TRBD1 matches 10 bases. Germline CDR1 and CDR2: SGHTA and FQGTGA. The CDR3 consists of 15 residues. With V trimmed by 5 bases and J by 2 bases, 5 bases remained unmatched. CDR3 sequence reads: CASSERQGANYGYTF. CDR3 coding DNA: TGTGCCAGCAGCGAACGACAGGGGGCGAACTATGGCTACACCTTC.

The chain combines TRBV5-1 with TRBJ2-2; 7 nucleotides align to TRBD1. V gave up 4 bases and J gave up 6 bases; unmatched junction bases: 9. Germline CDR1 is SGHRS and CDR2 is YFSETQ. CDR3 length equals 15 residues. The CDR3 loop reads CASSLVRQGAGELFF. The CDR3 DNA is TGCGCCAGCAGCCTCGTGCGGCAGGGGGCCGGGGAGCTGTTTTTT.

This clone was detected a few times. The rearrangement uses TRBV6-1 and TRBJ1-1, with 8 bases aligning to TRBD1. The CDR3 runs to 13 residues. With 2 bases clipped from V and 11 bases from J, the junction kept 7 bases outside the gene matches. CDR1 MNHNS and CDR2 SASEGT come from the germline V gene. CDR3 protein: CASSETSYRGAFF. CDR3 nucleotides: TGTGCCAGCAGTGAAACATCGTACAGGGGGGCTTTCTTT.

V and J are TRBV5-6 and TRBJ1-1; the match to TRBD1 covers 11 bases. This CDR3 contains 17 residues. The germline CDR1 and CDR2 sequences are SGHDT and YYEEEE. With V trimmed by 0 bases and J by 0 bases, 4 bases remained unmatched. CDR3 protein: CASSLGTGGYMNTEAFF. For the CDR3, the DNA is TGTGCCAGCAGCTTGGGGACAGGGGGCTACATGAACACTGAAGCTTTCTTT.

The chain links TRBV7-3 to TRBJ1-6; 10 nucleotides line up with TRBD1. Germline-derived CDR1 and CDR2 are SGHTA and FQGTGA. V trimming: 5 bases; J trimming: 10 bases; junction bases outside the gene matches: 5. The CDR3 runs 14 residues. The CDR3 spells CASSIGTGESPLHF. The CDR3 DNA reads TGTGCCAGCAGCATCGGGACAGGGGAATCACCCCTCCACTTT.

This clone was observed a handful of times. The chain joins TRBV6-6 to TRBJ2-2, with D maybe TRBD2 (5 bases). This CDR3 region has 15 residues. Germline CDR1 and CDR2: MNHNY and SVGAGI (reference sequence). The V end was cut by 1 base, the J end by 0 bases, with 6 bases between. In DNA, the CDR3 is TGTGCCAGCAGTTACTTCGGGACGAACACCGGGGAGCTGTTTTTT. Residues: CASSYFGTNTGELFF.

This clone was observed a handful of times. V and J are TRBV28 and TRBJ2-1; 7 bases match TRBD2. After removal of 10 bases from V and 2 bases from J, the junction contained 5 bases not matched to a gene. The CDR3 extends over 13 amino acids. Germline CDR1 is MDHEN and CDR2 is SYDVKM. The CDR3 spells CATRLAPYNEQFF. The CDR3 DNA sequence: TGTGCCACCCGACTAGCCCCCTACAATGAGCAGTTCTTC.

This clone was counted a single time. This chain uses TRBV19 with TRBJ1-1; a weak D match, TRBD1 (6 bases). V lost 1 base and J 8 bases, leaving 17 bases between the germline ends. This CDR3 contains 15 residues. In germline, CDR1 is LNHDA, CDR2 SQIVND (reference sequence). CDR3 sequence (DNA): TGTGCCAGTAGTATAGGTAAGGGCCAGGGGACCGAAGCTTTCTTT. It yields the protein CASSIGKGQGTEAFF. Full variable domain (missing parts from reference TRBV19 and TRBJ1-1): DGGITQSPKYLFRKEGQNVTLSCEQNLNHDAMYWYRQDPGQGLRLIYYSQIVNDFQKGDIAEGYSVSREKKESFPLTVTSAQKNPTAFYLCASSIGKGQGTEAFFGQGTRLTVV.

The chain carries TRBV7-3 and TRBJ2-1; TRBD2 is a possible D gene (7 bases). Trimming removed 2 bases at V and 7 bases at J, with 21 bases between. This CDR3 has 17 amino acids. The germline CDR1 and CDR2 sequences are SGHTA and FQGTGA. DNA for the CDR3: TGTGCCAGCAGCTTACTTGGGGGGGCCCGATCGATAAATGAGCAGTTCTTC. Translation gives CASSLLGGARSINEQFF.

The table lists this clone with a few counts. The CDR3 loop reads CASSLGGRETQYF. DNA of the CDR3: TGTGCCAGCAGTCTAGGGGGACGAGAGACCCAGTACTTC. The rearrangement uses TRBV6-5 and TRBJ2-5, with D perhaps matching TRBD1 (6 bases). Germline values: CDR1 MNHEY, CDR2 SVGAGI. This CDR3 is 13 amino acids long. Trimming removed 5 bases from V and 4 bases from J, with 11 bases in between.

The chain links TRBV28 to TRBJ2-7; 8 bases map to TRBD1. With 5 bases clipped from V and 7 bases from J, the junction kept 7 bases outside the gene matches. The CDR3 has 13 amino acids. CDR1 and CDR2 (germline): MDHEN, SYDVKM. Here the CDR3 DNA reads TGTGCCAGCAGTCCAGGGGGCAACCCTGAGCAGTACTTC. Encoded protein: CASSPGGNPEQYF.